These T cell receptor beta chains were read from a single sample in a study of response to subunit inactivated influenza vaccine. MiXCR, applied by TCRdb to the RT-PCR reads, yields one record per CDR3 protein. Here the sample spans hundreds of thousands of distinct CDR3 sequences, 6.5% to 8% being singletons. Sequences were derived from PBMCs from blood, sampled less than 30 months after vaccination. The receptors were sampled from a man aged 50 to 69 who received an inactivated influenza vaccine. Both conserved end residues are part of each CDR3. The order of the fields is J gene, clone size, V gene, D gene, CDR3 protein, CDR3 DNA. The D gene is left open where the match is weak. Where a row states a size, it is once, few, many or the class of an expanded clone; other rows omit it.

J gene: TRBJ1-4; clone size: few; V gene: TRBV6-1; D gene: .; CDR3 protein: CASSEVQGLNEKLFF; CDR3 DNA: TGTGCCAGCAGTGAAGTTCAGGGGCTGAATGAAAAACTGTTTTTT
J gene: TRBJ2-2; clone size: .; V gene: TRBV7-2; D gene: .; CDR3 protein: CASRTVGDTGELFF; CDR3 DNA: TGTGCCAGCAGGACGGTTGGAGACACCGGGGAGCTGTTTTTT
J gene: TRBJ1-2; clone size: .; V gene: TRBV12-3/TRBV12-4; D gene: .; CDR3 protein: CASSFRLANYGYTF; CDR3 DNA: TGTGCCAGCAGTTTCAGATTAGCTAACTATGGCTACACCTTC
J gene: TRBJ2-1; clone size: many; V gene: TRBV7-2; D gene: TRBD2; CDR3 protein: CASSRTSGGYNEQFF; CDR3 DNA: TGTGCCAGCAGCCGGACTAGCGGGGGGTACAATGAGCAGTTCTTC
J gene: TRBJ2-2; clone size: few; V gene: TRBV5-1; D gene: TRBD2; CDR3 protein: CASSLSREGLGGELFF; CDR3 DNA: TGCGCCAGCAGCTTGTCCCGGGAGGGCCTCGGCGGGGAGCTGTTTTTT
J gene: TRBJ1-5; clone size: many; V gene: TRBV28; D gene: .; CDR3 protein: CASSLNSRQPQHF; CDR3 DNA: TGTGCCAGCAGTTTGAATTCTAGACAGCCCCAGCATTTT
J gene: TRBJ2-3; clone size: few; V gene: TRBV20-1; D gene: TRBD1; CDR3 protein: CSARATGGAGTDTQYF; CDR3 DNA: TGCAGTGCTAGGGCCACAGGGGGCGCGGGCACAGATACGCAGTATTTT
J gene: TRBJ2-7; clone size: .; V gene: TRBV30; D gene: .; CDR3 protein: CAWSVGYEQYF; CDR3 DNA: TGTGCCTGGAGTGTGGGATACGAGCAGTACTTC
J gene: TRBJ2-7; clone size: few; V gene: TRBV5-1; D gene: TRBD1; CDR3 protein: CASSLEGQGVLGQYF; CDR3 DNA: TGCGCCAGCAGCTTGGAAGGACAGGGCGTCTTAGGACAGTACTTC
J gene: TRBJ2-1; clone size: few; V gene: TRBV30; D gene: TRBD1; CDR3 protein: CACDTGETSYNEQFF; CDR3 DNA: TGTGCCTGTGATACAGGGGAAACATCCTACAATGAGCAGTTCTTC
J gene: TRBJ1-6; clone size: few; V gene: TRBV10-3; D gene: TRBD1; CDR3 protein: CAISQTGSDSPLHF; CDR3 DNA: TGTGCCATCAGCCAGACAGGGTCGGATTCACCCCTCCACTTT
J gene: TRBJ2-7; clone size: .; V gene: TRBV20-1; D gene: .; CDR3 protein: CSAGDGYEQYF; CDR3 DNA: TGCAGTGCGGGGGACGGCTACGAGCAGTACTTC
J gene: TRBJ2-1; clone size: few; V gene: TRBV28; D gene: TRBD2; CDR3 protein: CASSFSLGRAVSYNEQFF; CDR3 DNA: TGTGCCAGCAGTTTCTCGCTCGGGAGGGCCGTCTCCTACAATGAGCAGTTCTTC
J gene: TRBJ2-3; clone size: few; V gene: TRBV11-2; D gene: .; CDR3 protein: CASSSLPDTQYF; CDR3 DNA: TGTGCCAGCAGCTCTCTACCAGATACGCAGTATTTT
J gene: TRBJ2-2; clone size: many; V gene: TRBV28; D gene: .; CDR3 protein: CASSLLTNTGELFF; CDR3 DNA: TGTGCCAGCAGTTTGTTGACGAACACCGGGGAGCTGTTTTTT
J gene: TRBJ1-1; clone size: .; V gene: TRBV2; D gene: .; CDR3 protein: CASSAPEMNTEAFF; CDR3 DNA: TGTGCCAGCAGTGCCCCAGAGATGAACACTGAAGCTTTCTTT
J gene: TRBJ1-1; clone size: .; V gene: TRBV5-1; D gene: .; CDR3 protein: CASVQPGANTEAFF; CDR3 DNA: TGCGCCAGCGTCCAGCCGGGGGCGAACACTGAAGCTTTCTTT
J gene: TRBJ1-4; clone size: few; V gene: TRBV5-5; D gene: TRBD1; CDR3 protein: CASSSNRGSGEKLFF; CDR3 DNA: TGTGCCAGCAGCTCGAACAGGGGATCGGGTGAAAAACTGTTTTTT
J gene: TRBJ2-3; clone size: many; V gene: TRBV29-1; D gene: .; CDR3 protein: CSVGARGSTDTQYF; CDR3 DNA: TGCAGCGTTGGTGCTAGGGGGAGCACAGATACGCAGTATTTT
J gene: TRBJ1-2; clone size: many; V gene: TRBV29-1; D gene: TRBD1; CDR3 protein: CSVPTWTGGKDGYTF; CDR3 DNA: TGCAGCGTTCCAACCTGGACAGGGGGCAAGGATGGCTACACCTTC
J gene: TRBJ2-1; clone size: few; V gene: TRBV9; D gene: TRBD1; CDR3 protein: CASTPGQSNGEQFF; CDR3 DNA: TGTGCCAGCACCCCGGGACAGTCGAACGGTGAGCAGTTCTTC
J gene: TRBJ2-1; clone size: many; V gene: TRBV25-1; D gene: TRBD1; CDR3 protein: CASSAWGQGAYNEQFF; CDR3 DNA: TGTGCCAGCAGTGCCTGGGGACAGGGGGCCTACAATGAGCAGTTCTTC
J gene: TRBJ1-2; clone size: .; V gene: TRBV5-1; D gene: TRBD1; CDR3 protein: CASSLGDRGGYGYTF; CDR3 DNA: TGCGCCAGCAGCTTGGGGGACAGGGGTGGATATGGCTACACCTTC
J gene: TRBJ2-3; clone size: .; V gene: TRBV20-1; D gene: TRBD1; CDR3 protein: CSANTDRESTDTQYF; CDR3 DNA: TGCAGTGCTAATACGGACAGGGAAAGCACAGATACGCAGTATTTT
J gene: TRBJ2-2; clone size: few; V gene: TRBV19; D gene: TRBD2; CDR3 protein: CASSKIAGDDTGELFF; CDR3 DNA: TGTGCCAGTAGTAAGATTGCGGGGGATGATACCGGGGAGCTGTTTTTT
J gene: TRBJ2-1; clone size: many; V gene: TRBV15; D gene: TRBD2; CDR3 protein: CATGAGFYNEQFF; CDR3 DNA: TGTGCCACCGGAGCGGGATTCTACAATGAGCAGTTCTTC
J gene: TRBJ2-1; clone size: few; V gene: TRBV12-3/TRBV12-4; D gene: TRBD2; CDR3 protein: CASSFGLAVNNEQFF; CDR3 DNA: TGTGCCAGCAGTTTTGGGCTAGCGGTAAACAATGAGCAGTTCTTC
J gene: TRBJ2-7; clone size: .; V gene: TRBV5-5; D gene: .; CDR3 protein: CASSLDPPSYEQYF; CDR3 DNA: TGTGCCAGCAGCTTAGACCCACCCTCCTACGAGCAGTACTTC
J gene: TRBJ2-3; clone size: few; V gene: TRBV10-3; D gene: .; CDR3 protein: CAISAREADTDTQYF; CDR3 DNA: TGTGCCATCAGCGCCCGGGAAGCTGACACAGATACGCAGTATTTT
J gene: TRBJ1-2; clone size: few; V gene: TRBV10-3; D gene: .; CDR3 protein: CAISDLPRVGYTF; CDR3 DNA: TGTGCCATCAGTGATTTGCCGCGGGTAGGCTACACCTTC
J gene: TRBJ2-7; clone size: .; V gene: TRBV7-6; D gene: TRBD1; CDR3 protein: CASSLDRGPYYEQYF; CDR3 DNA: TGTGCCAGCAGCTTAGACAGGGGCCCTTACTACGAGCAGTACTTC
J gene: TRBJ2-1; clone size: .; V gene: TRBV10-3; D gene: .; CDR3 protein: CAISDRLSVEQFF; CDR3 DNA: TGTGCCATCAGCGACCGGCTATCCGTTGAGCAGTTCTTC
J gene: TRBJ1-4; clone size: .; V gene: TRBV7-2; D gene: .; CDR3 protein: CASSLGGRTTNEKLFF; CDR3 DNA: TGTGCCAGCAGCTTAGGGGGCCGTACAACTAATGAAAAACTGTTTTTT
J gene: TRBJ2-1; clone size: many; V gene: TRBV20-1; D gene: TRBD1; CDR3 protein: CSARDHLTGINEQFF; CDR3 DNA: TGCAGTGCTAGAGACCATCTGACAGGGATCAATGAGCAGTTCTTC
J gene: TRBJ1-3; clone size: once; V gene: TRBV5-5; D gene: .; CDR3 protein: CASSSIPGGGGNTIYF; CDR3 DNA: TGTGCCAGCAGCTCGATCCCCGGTGGAGGTGGAAACACCATATATTTT
J gene: TRBJ2-2; clone size: many; V gene: TRBV27; D gene: TRBD2; CDR3 protein: CASSLAGGTTGELFF; CDR3 DNA: TGTGCCAGCAGTCTAGCGGGGGGGACCACCGGGGAGCTGTTTTTT
J gene: TRBJ1-5; clone size: many; V gene: TRBV15; D gene: .; CDR3 protein: CATSRDLVLLQDGNQPQHF; CDR3 DNA: TGTGCCACCAGCAGAGATCTGGTACTGTTACAGGATGGCAATCAGCCCCAGCATTTT
J gene: TRBJ1-6; clone size: few; V gene: TRBV6-2/TRBV6-3; D gene: TRBD1; CDR3 protein: CASRGGQGRNSPLHF; CDR3 DNA: TGTGCCAGCAGAGGGGGACAGGGTCGAAATTCACCCCTCCACTTT
J gene: TRBJ1-2; clone size: .; V gene: TRBV7-2; D gene: .; CDR3 protein: CASSLTSPPRGYTF; CDR3 DNA: TGTGCCAGCAGCTTAACCAGTCCGCCGCGTGGCTACACCTTC
J gene: TRBJ1-5; clone size: many; V gene: TRBV20-1; D gene: TRBD1; CDR3 protein: CSAISEGARQPQHF; CDR3 DNA: TGCAGTGCTATCAGTGAGGGGGCCAGACAGCCCCAGCATTTT
J gene: TRBJ2-1; clone size: many; V gene: TRBV29-1; D gene: TRBD1; CDR3 protein: CSVVGQTYNEQFF; CDR3 DNA: TGCAGCGTTGTGGGACAGACCTACAATGAGCAGTTCTTC
J gene: TRBJ1-1; clone size: many; V gene: TRBV5-1; D gene: TRBD1; CDR3 protein: CATSQGAMTEAFF; CDR3 DNA: TGCGCCACCTCACAGGGGGCGATGACTGAAGCTTTCTTT
J gene: TRBJ2-3; clone size: many; V gene: TRBV15; D gene: TRBD1; CDR3 protein: CATSRGTGAWADTQYF; CDR3 DNA: TGTGCCACCAGCAGAGGGACAGGGGCCTGGGCAGATACGCAGTATTTT
J gene: TRBJ2-1; clone size: .; V gene: TRBV5-1; D gene: .; CDR3 protein: CASSPRGESYNEQFF; CDR3 DNA: TGCGCCAGCAGCCCACGGGGAGAGTCCTACAATGAGCAGTTCTTC
J gene: TRBJ2-3; clone size: many; V gene: TRBV10-3; D gene: .; CDR3 protein: CAFRDYTDTQYF; CDR3 DNA: TGTGCCTTCCGGGATTACACAGATACGCAGTATTTT
J gene: TRBJ2-6; clone size: few; V gene: TRBV18; D gene: TRBD2; CDR3 protein: CASSPSIAGGIRSGANVLTF; CDR3 DNA: TGTGCCAGCTCACCATCGATAGCGGGGGGAATCCGCTCTGGGGCCAACGTCCTGACTTTC
J gene: TRBJ1-4; clone size: few; V gene: TRBV27; D gene: .; CDR3 protein: CASSLVGPDEKLFF; CDR3 DNA: TGTGCCAGCAGTTTAGTAGGTCCTGATGAAAAACTGTTTTTT
J gene: TRBJ1-3; clone size: many; V gene: TRBV10-2; D gene: .; CDR3 protein: CASSAYRASGNTIYF; CDR3 DNA: TGCGCCAGCAGTGCATACAGGGCCTCTGGAAACACCATATATTTT
J gene: TRBJ2-3; clone size: few; V gene: TRBV2; D gene: TRBD2; CDR3 protein: CASSEFSGSTDTQYF; CDR3 DNA: TGTGCCAGCAGTGAGTTTAGCGGGAGCACAGATACGCAGTATTTT
J gene: TRBJ2-3; clone size: few; V gene: TRBV12-3/TRBV12-4; D gene: TRBD2; CDR3 protein: CASSLSPLTSGVSTDTQYF; CDR3 DNA: TGTGCCAGCAGTTTGTCGCCCTTGACTAGCGGGGTTAGCACAGATACGCAGTATTTT
J gene: TRBJ1-4; clone size: few; V gene: TRBV27; D gene: .; CDR3 protein: CASSLEETNEKLFF; CDR3 DNA: TGTGCCAGCAGTTTGGAGGAGACTAATGAAAAACTGTTTTTT
J gene: TRBJ2-1; clone size: .; V gene: TRBV11-3; D gene: TRBD1; CDR3 protein: CASSFQGQGFNEQFF; CDR3 DNA: TGTGCCAGCAGCTTCCAGGGACAGGGGTTCAATGAGCAGTTCTTC
J gene: TRBJ2-2; clone size: many; V gene: TRBV10-1; D gene: .; CDR3 protein: CASSATGELFF; CDR3 DNA: TGCGCCAGCAGTGCCACCGGGGAGCTGTTTTTT
J gene: TRBJ2-7; clone size: .; V gene: TRBV12-3/TRBV12-4; D gene: .; CDR3 protein: CASSSRTNSYEQYF; CDR3 DNA: TGTGCCAGCAGTTCCCGGACTAACTCCTACGAGCAGTACTTC
J gene: TRBJ2-7; clone size: few; V gene: TRBV12-3/TRBV12-4; D gene: TRBD1; CDR3 protein: CASNRRGQTYEQYF; CDR3 DNA: TGTGCCAGCAACCGACGGGGACAGACCTACGAGCAGTACTTC